This TCR beta chain was observed in a study of regulatory T cells in long-lasting Graves disease (dated by TCRdb to 2020 to 2023). With regard to the full study: Antithyroid drugs had been taken for less than 3 months by newly diagnosed Graves' disease patients. Peripheral blood TCR sequencing and RNA sequencing compared persistent Graves' disease patients with newly diagnosed Graves' disease patients. The study took place in China and was registered as a clinical trial. A total of roughly 33 samples underwent TCR sequencing: approximately 13 from persistent and about 20 from newly diagnosed Graves' disease patients.

The protocol used for the library was multiplex PCR. Sequencing took place on an Illumina HiSeq 4000. CDR3 regions were amplified by Arm-PCR with iRepertoire HTBI primers to construct TCR beta libraries. PCR products were gel purified before sequencing. The paper's processing steps were these. Gene usage analysis of CDR3 amino acid clonotypes relied on the approximately 68 TRBV and over 13 TRBJ segments identified across samples. COPE and FqMerger were used to merge the filtered high-quality paired reads into contigs. Contigs were aligned with BLAST to IMGT TRBV, TRBD and TRBJ reference genes, and CDR3 was defined per IMGT. Any clonotype with a frequency above 0.1% was counted as a highly expanded clone. Shannon entropy served as the measure of repertoire diversity, while the Gini coefficient captured V-J evenness. Public clonotypes were defined as clonotypes shared by more than one individual. TCRdb ran its own pipeline on the public reads, namely fastp trimming at Q25 and MiXCR clone calling, and kept in-frame beta chains. Entries are consolidated by CDR3 protein sequence, retaining the most common genes and DNA. The V and J calls were determined by TCRdb, not by the authors. The sample profile shows under 250,000 distinct CDR3 sequences; roughly 21% of them were found once. The ten largest clones represent about 14% of the sample.

The paper as a whole reports these results and caveats: Only the TCR beta chain was sequenced and analyzed. TRBV28, TRBJ1-2 and TRBJ2-5 were preferentially used in persistent disease, while TRBV20-1 and TRBJ2-1 were favored in newly diagnosed disease. Because the primary lesion, thyroid tissue, could not be accessed, the study looked at peripheral blood alone. The authors noted that the small sample size was a limitation that may lower accuracy. A larger number of public clonotypes was shared among persistent patients (around 3,000) than among newly diagnosed patients (around 970). Compared with newly diagnosed patients, patients with persistent Graves' disease had lower TCR Shannon entropy and fewer highly expanded clones, which suggests clonal expansion.

In its sample, this clonotype was seen many times. The antigen this receptor binds is unknown. No clone much larger than this one lies a single base away; base qualities are absent. The time point label corresponds to: newly diagnosed GD, antithyroid drugs for less than 3 months. RNA was extracted from PBMCs in TRIzol for both TCR sequencing and RNA sequencing. Graves' disease was diagnosed according to American Thyroid Association guidelines. Patients for the study were recruited at an endocrinology department in Xi'an, China. From each patient, around 9.3 milliliters of peripheral blood was collected into an EDTA anticoagulant tube. Ficoll Paque Plus density gradient separation was used to isolate PBMCs, and no further T cell sorting was done. An Agilent 2100 Bioanalyzer and agarose gel were used to check RNA quality, while a NanoDrop 2000 measured RNA concentration. Sequences DFQATT (CDR1) and SNEGSKA (CDR2) are obtained from the germline V gene (reference sequence). The germline V end is reduced by 2 bases and the J end by 9 bases; junction bases left unmatched: 5. The CDR3 has 15 amino acids, counting the end cysteine and phenylalanine. Just CDR3 DNA is preserved here, 45 bases in frame from base 1.

The TCR comes from a female donor with Graves disease. The input for sequencing was peripheral blood mononuclear cells (PBMCs), taken at new diagnosis, from a patient treated with antithyroid drugs. The sequence joins TRBV20-1 to TRBJ2-1, with 15 junctional bases fitting TRBD2. The DNA is as follows: TGCAGTGCTAGACCGGGACTAGCGGGAGGTCCTGAGCAGTTCTTC. Its translation reads: CSARPGLAGGPEQFF.